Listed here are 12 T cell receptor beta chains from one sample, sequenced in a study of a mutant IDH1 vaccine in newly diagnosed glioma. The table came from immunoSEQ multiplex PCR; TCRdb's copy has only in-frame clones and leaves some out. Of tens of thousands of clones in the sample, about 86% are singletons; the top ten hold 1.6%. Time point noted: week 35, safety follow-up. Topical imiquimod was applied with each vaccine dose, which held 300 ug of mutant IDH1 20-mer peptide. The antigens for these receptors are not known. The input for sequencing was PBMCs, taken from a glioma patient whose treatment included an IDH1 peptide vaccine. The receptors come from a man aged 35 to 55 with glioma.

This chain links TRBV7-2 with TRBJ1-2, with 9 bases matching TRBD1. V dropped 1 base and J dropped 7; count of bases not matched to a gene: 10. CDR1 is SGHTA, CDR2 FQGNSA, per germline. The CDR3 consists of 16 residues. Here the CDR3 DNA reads TGTGCCAGCAGCTTAGTTTTGGGACAGGGCAGCAGTGGCTACACCTTC. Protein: CASSLVLGQGSSGYTF.

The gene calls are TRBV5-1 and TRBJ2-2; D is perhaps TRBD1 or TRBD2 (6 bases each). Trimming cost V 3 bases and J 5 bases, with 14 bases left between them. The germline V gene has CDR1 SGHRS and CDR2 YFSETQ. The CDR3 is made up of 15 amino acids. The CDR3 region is CASSWRPGATGELFF. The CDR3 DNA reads TGCGCCAGCAGCTGGCGGCCGGGGGCGACCGGGGAGCTGTTTTTT.

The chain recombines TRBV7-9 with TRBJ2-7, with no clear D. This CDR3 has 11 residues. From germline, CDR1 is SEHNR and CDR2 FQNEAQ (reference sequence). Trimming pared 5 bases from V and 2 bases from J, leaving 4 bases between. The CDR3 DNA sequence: TGTGCCAGCAGCGAGACCTACGAGCAGTACTTC. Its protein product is CASSETYEQYF. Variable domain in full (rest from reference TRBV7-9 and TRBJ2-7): DTGVSQNPRHKITKRGQNVTFRCDPISEHNRLYWYRQTLGQGPEFLTYFQNEAQLEKSRLLSDRFSAERPKGSFSTLEIQRTEQGDSAMYLCASSETYEQYFGPGTRLTVT.

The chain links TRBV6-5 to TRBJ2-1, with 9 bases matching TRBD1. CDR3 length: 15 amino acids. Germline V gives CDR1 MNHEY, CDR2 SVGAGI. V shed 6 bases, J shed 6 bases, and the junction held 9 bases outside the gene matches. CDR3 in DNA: TGTGCCAGCAGGTCGACAGGGGGACCGGGCAATGAGCAGTTCTTC. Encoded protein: CASRSTGGPGNEQFF.

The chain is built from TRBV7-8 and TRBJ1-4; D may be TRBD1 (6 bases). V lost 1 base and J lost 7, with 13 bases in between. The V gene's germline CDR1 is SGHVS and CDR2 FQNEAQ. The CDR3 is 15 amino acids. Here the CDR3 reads CASSLDPTGGEKLFF. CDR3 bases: TGTGCCAGCAGCTTAGATCCGACAGGAGGTGAAAAACTGTTTTTT.

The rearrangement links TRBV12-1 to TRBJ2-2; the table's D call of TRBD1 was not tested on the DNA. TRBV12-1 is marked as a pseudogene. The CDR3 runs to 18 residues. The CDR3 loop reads CASSFYSRTGKNTGELFF. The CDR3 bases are TGTGCCAGCAGCTTCTATTCTAGGACAGGGAAGAACACCGGGGAGCTGTTTTTT.

In nucleotides, the CDR3 is TGTGCCAGCAGCTTGGGTGGGTACAATCAGCCCCAGCATTTT. It codes for CASSLGGYNQPQHF. V is TRBV7-2 and J is TRBJ1-5; D is ambiguous. Germline V lookup: CDR1 SGHTA, CDR2 FQGNSA. V was trimmed by 3 bases and J by 3 bases, leaving 9 bases between them. The CDR3 runs to 14 residues.

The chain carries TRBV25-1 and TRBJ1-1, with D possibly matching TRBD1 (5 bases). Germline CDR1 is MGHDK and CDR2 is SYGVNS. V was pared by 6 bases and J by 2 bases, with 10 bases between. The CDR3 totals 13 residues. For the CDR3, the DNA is TGTGCCAGCAGACGGCAGGGAAACACTGAAGCTTTCTTT. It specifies CASRRQGNTEAFF.

The DNA for the CDR3 is TGTGCCAGCAGCACCGACCCGGATGAGCAGTTCTTC. Its protein product is CASSTDPDEQFF. The chain has TRBV5-4 and TRBJ2-1, with no clear D. V lost 4 bases and J lost 8, with 10 bases in between. The germline CDR1 and CDR2 sequences are SGHNT and YYREEE (reference sequence). This CDR3 is built from 12 residues.

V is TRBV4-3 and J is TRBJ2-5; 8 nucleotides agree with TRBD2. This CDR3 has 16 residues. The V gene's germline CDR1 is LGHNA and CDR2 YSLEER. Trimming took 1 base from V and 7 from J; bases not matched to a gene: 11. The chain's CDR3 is CASSQGYGRAEGTQYF. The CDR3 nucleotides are TGCGCCAGCAGCCAAGGTTACGGGAGGGCCGAAGGGACCCAGTACTTC.

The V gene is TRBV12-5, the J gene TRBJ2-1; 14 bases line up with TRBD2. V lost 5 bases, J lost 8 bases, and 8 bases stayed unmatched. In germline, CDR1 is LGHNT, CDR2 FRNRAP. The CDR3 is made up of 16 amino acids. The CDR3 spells CASGPGLAGERDEQFF. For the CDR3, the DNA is TGTGCTAGTGGTCCGGGACTAGCGGGAGAAAGGGATGAGCAGTTCTTC.

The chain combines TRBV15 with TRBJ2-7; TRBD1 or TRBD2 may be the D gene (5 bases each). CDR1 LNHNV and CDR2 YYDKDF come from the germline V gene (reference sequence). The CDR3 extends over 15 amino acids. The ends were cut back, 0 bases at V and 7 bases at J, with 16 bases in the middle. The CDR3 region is CATSRDLEDWGEQYF. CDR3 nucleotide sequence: TGTGCCACCAGCAGAGATCTCGAGGATTGGGGGGAGCAGTACTTC.